This TCR beta chain was identified in a study of cytotoxic CD8 clonotypes in ibrutinib-treated CLL. Study conclusions and caveats: Researchers report that baseline clonality outpaced age-matched healthy donors and tracked circulating CD8+ T-cell counts.

On this clone: Its antigen is currently unknown.

With sequencing, the targeted depth ranged from 1 in 200,000 to 1 in 1 million T cells. Method: immunoSEQ multiplex PCR; TCRdb's copy keeps in-frame clones and lacks some. Here the sample spans 60,000 to 65,000 clones, around 52% being singletons. Trimming took 4 bases from V and 2 from J, leaving 10 bases between them. In germline, CDR1 is SGHNT, CDR2 YYREEE (reference sequence). This CDR3 region has 14 residues. The genes are TRBV5-4 and TRBJ2-1; possible D gene TRBD2, 5 bases. The starting material was PBMCs, obtained after 12 months of ibrutinib treatment. This clonotype was obtained from a human donor with chronic lymphocytic leukemia. The CDR3 is CASSQLATYNEQFF. CDR3 in DNA: TGTGCCAGCAGCCAATTAGCGACCTACAATGAGCAGTTCTTC.